This T cell receptor (beta chain) was identified in a study of T cells in Graves' hyperthyroidism and ophthalmopathy. Overall study results and limits: In blood, most of the thyroid clonotypes expanded above 0.001 were also present.

Diagnoses were established using clinical symptoms, serum thyroxine and TRAb, thyroid ultrasound and orbital computed tomography. This clonotype appeared a single time. Its antigen is as yet unknown. Researchers took RNA transcripts and amplified the TCR beta CDR3 regions from them. The HTBI set primed first-round TCR CDR3 RT-PCR. Using its own MiXCR run on the multiplex PCR reads, TCRdb lists one record per CDR3 protein. This table has 450,000 to 700,000 distinct CDR3 sequences, 35% to 55% appearing once. The CDR3 has 17 residues. Germline V CDR1 and CDR2: SGHRS, YFSETQ. Trimming took off 3 bases at V and 4 bases at J, with 17 bases between the two ends.

The rearrangement links TRBV5-1 to TRBJ2-6; maybe TRBD2 (7 bases). The sequence was obtained from an adult woman with Graves' disease, either hyperthyroidism or ophthalmopathy (not recorded which). Input material: peripheral blood or thyroid tissue (not recorded which). The CDR3 is CASSSATGGAGANVLTF. In nucleotides, the CDR3 is TGCGCCAGCAGCTCAGCTACTGGGGGGGCCGGGGCCAACGTCCTGACTTTC.